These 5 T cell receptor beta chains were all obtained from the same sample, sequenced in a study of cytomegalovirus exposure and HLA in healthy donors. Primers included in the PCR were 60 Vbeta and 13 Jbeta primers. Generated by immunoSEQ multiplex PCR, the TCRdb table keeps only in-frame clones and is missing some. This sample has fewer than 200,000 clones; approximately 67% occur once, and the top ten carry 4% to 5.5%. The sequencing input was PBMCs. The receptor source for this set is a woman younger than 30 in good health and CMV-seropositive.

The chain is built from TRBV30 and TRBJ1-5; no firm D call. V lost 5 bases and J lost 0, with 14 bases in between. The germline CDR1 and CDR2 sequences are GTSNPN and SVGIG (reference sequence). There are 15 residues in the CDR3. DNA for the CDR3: TGTGCCTGGCGGCCGGGTACACTTAGCAATCAGCCCCAGCATTTT. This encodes CAWRPGTLSNQPQHF.

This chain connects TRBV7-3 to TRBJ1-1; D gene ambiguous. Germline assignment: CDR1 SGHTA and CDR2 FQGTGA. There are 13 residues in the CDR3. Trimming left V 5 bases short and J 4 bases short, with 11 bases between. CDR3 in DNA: TGTGCCAGCAGCAAAGCAGGTTTCACTGAAGCTTTCTTT. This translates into CASSKAGFTEAFF.

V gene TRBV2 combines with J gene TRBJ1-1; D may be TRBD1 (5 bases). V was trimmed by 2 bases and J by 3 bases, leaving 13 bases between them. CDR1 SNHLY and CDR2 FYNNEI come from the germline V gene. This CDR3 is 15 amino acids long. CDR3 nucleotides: TGTGCCAGCAGTGAACGTCAGGGCAAAGACACTGAAGCTTTCTTT. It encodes CASSERQGKDTEAFF.

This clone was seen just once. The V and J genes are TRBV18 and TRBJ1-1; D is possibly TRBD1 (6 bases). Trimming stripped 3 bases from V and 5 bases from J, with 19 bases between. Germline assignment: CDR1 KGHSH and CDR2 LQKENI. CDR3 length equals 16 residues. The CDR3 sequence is CASSPSEQGFWTEAFF. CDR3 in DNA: TGTGCCAGCTCACCCTCGGAACAGGGATTCTGGACTGAAGCTTTCTTT.

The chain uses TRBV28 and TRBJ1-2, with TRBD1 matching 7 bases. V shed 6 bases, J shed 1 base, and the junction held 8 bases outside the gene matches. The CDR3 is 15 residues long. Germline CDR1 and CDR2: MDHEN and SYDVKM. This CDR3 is CASRLTGVLNYGYTF. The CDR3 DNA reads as TGTGCCAGCAGACTTACAGGGGTGCTTAACTATGGCTACACCTTC.